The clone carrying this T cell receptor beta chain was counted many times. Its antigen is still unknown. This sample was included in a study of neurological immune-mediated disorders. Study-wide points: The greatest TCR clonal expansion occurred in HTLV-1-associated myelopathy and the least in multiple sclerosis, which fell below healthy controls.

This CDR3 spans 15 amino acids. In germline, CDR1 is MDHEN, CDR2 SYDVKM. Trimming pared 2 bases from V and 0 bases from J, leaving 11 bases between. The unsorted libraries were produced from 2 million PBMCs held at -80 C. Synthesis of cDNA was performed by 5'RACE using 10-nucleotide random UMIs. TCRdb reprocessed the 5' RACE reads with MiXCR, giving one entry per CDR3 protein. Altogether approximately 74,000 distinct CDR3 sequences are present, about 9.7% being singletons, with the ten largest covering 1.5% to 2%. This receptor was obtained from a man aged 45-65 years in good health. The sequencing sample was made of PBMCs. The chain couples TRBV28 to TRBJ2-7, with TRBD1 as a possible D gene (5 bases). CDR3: CASSLLGRSSYEQYF. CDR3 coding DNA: TGTGCCAGCAGTTTACTGGGGCGAAGCTCCTACGAGCAGTACTTC.